This is a list of T cell receptor beta chains from one sample in a study of T cell responses to AZD1222 COVID-19 vaccine. Generated by immunoSEQ multiplex PCR, the TCRdb table keeps only in-frame clones and is missing some. The sample carries tens of thousands of clones, approximately 88% recorded once. Here the sequenced sample was peripheral blood, taken on day 0 of AZD1222 vaccination. Receptor source: an adult in good health. CDR3s include the opening cysteine and the closing phenylalanine or tryptophan. Each record gives: clone size, D gene, V gene, J gene, CDR3 DNA, CDR3 protein. D genes are given only for firm matches. Size values are once, few and many counts, or a class for expanded clones, and some rows have none.

abundance: NA
d_gene: NA
v_gene: TRBV6-5
j_gene: TRBJ2-2
CDR3nt: TGTGCCAGCAGTTACCCAAGCTCCACCGGGGAGCTGTTTTTT
CDR3aa: CASSYPSSTGELFF

abundance: NA
d_gene: TRBD2
v_gene: TRBV28
j_gene: TRBJ2-3
CDR3nt: TGTGCCAGCAGTCCGTGGACTAGCGGAGGCACAGATACGCAGTATTTT
CDR3aa: CASSPWTSGGTDTQYF

abundance: NA
d_gene: NA
v_gene: TRBV10-3
j_gene: TRBJ2-2
CDR3nt: TGTGCCATCAGTGAGTACGGCAACGGGGAGCTGTTTTTT
CDR3aa: CAISEYGNGELFF

abundance: NA
d_gene: NA
v_gene: TRBV9
j_gene: TRBJ1-1
CDR3nt: TGTGCCAGCAGCGTAGCCCTTGACGTGGGATGTGAAGCTTTCTTT
CDR3aa: CASSVALDVGCEAFF

abundance: NA
d_gene: NA
v_gene: TRBV3-1/TRBV3-2
j_gene: TRBJ1-6
CDR3nt: TGTGCCAGCAGCCAGGGGGTTGTAAATTCACCCCTCCACTTT
CDR3aa: CASSQGVVNSPLHF

abundance: once
d_gene: TRBD1
v_gene: TRBV7-8
j_gene: TRBJ2-7
CDR3nt: TGTGCCAGCAGCTTTGGGACAGTTTCCTACGAGCAGTACTTC
CDR3aa: CASSFGTVSYEQYF

abundance: NA
d_gene: NA
v_gene: TRBV9
j_gene: TRBJ2-2
CDR3nt: TGTGCCAGCAGCTTTGGACCAGAGGTGGGGAGGACCGGGGAGCTGTTTTTT
CDR3aa: CASSFGPEVGRTGELFF

abundance: NA
d_gene: NA
v_gene: TRBV3-1/TRBV3-2
j_gene: TRBJ2-7
CDR3nt: TGTGCCAGCAGCCTAGGGGACATCTACGAGCAGTACTTC
CDR3aa: CASSLGDIYEQYF

abundance: NA
d_gene: TRBD2
v_gene: TRBV6-2/TRBV6-3
j_gene: TRBJ2-7
CDR3nt: TGTGCCAGCAGTTCGGAGTCTAGCGGGAGATACGAGCAGTACTTC
CDR3aa: CASSSESSGRYEQYF

abundance: NA
d_gene: NA
v_gene: TRBV6-5
j_gene: TRBJ1-2
CDR3nt: TGTGCCAGCAGTTACGACCTGTATGGCTACACCTTC
CDR3aa: CASSYDLYGYTF

abundance: NA
d_gene: NA
v_gene: TRBV18
j_gene: TRBJ1-1
CDR3nt: TGTGCCAGCTCACCAGGGGCGGCAGGCACTGAAGCTTTCTTT
CDR3aa: CASSPGAAGTEAFF

abundance: NA
d_gene: TRBD2
v_gene: TRBV5-6
j_gene: TRBJ2-7
CDR3nt: TGTGCCAGCAGCGCATCACCGGGACTAGCGGGAGGAGGTTCCTACGAGCAGTACTTC
CDR3aa: CASSASPGLAGGGSYEQYF

abundance: NA
d_gene: TRBD2
v_gene: TRBV19
j_gene: TRBJ2-5
CDR3nt: TGTGCCAGTAGTTACGGGACTAGCGCGCAAGAGACCCAGTACTTC
CDR3aa: CASSYGTSAQETQYF

abundance: NA
d_gene: TRBD1
v_gene: TRBV29-1
j_gene: TRBJ1-2
CDR3nt: TGCAGCGTTGAAGTACAGGGGAACTATGGCTACACCTTC
CDR3aa: CSVEVQGNYGYTF

abundance: NA
d_gene: TRBD2
v_gene: TRBV5-4
j_gene: TRBJ2-1
CDR3nt: TGTGCCAGCAGCTTGGGACTAGCGGGAGTAGGGTACAATGAGCAGTTCTTC
CDR3aa: CASSLGLAGVGYNEQFF

abundance: NA
d_gene: NA
v_gene: TRBV24-1
j_gene: TRBJ2-7
CDR3nt: TGTGCCACCAGTGATAGTGCAGGAAGGGGCTACGAGCAGTACTTC
CDR3aa: CATSDSAGRGYEQYF